These 25 T cell receptor beta chains were all obtained from the same sample, sequenced in a study of blood T cell repertoires in COVID-19. The method was immunoSEQ multiplex PCR; TCRdb's version includes in-frame clones alone and lacks a portion of them. The sample shows fewer than 300,000 clones, over 75% of them seen only once. The sequenced sample consisted of peripheral blood. The receptors stem from a human donor in a cohort sampled during active COVID-19.

The chain combines TRBV18 with TRBJ2-7, with D perhaps matching TRBD2 (6 bases). This CDR3 region has 15 residues. V dropped 0 bases and J dropped 4 bases, with 13 bases sitting between them. Looked up from germline, CDR1 is KGHSH and CDR2 is LQKENI. CDR3 nucleotide sequence: TGTGCCAGCTCACCACCCGAGTCCGGGGGTTACGAGCAGTACTTC. Encoded protein: CASSPPESGGYEQYF.

The V and J genes are TRBV2 and TRBJ2-2; unclear D gene. The CDR3 is 14 residues long. Between the trimmed V and J ends, which lost 4 bases and 4 bases, there was a span of 10 bases. Germline V gene data show CDR1 as SNHLY and CDR2 as FYNNEI. The CDR3 region is CASSVSSITGELFF. The CDR3 DNA is TGTGCCAGCAGTGTTTCGTCTATCACCGGGGAGCTGTTTTTT.

The V and J genes are TRBV18 and TRBJ2-7; D is unclear. The V and J ends lost 3 bases and 6 bases respectively, with 15 bases between them. Germline V lookup: CDR1 KGHSH, CDR2 LQKENI. The CDR3 length is 14 residues. In DNA form, the CDR3 reads TGTGCCAGCTCACCCAGCAGTCAGGTGCCCGAGCAGTACTTC. Translation gives CASSPSSQVPEQYF.

The chain has TRBV6-5 and TRBJ2-7; 9 nucleotides agree with TRBD2. Looked up from germline, CDR1 is MNHEY and CDR2 is SVGAGI. The CDR3 is 15 amino acids. V was pared by 0 bases and J by 6 bases, with 6 bases of the junction left unmatched. The CDR3 loop reads CASSYSSGGTLEQYF. CDR3 coding DNA: TGTGCCAGCAGTTACTCTAGCGGGGGTACCCTCGAGCAGTACTTC.

The CDR3 loop reads CASSPGTGKAYEQYF. Written as DNA, the CDR3 is TGTGCCAGCAGCCCAGGGACAGGGAAGGCCTACGAGCAGTACTTC. V is TRBV7-9 and J is TRBJ2-7; TRBD1 matches 9 bases. J was trimmed by 2 bases and V by 5 bases; bases with no gene match: 7. The V gene's germline CDR1 is SEHNR and CDR2 FQNEAQ (reference sequence). This CDR3 region has 15 residues.

CDR3 sequence: CASSQERRAFF. In DNA form, the CDR3 reads TGTGCCAGCAGCCAAGAACGGAGGGCTTTCTTT. V and J are TRBV3-1 (or the pseudogene TRBV3-2) and TRBJ1-1; D remains unclear. This CDR3 region has 11 residues. Trimming took off 0 bases at V and 11 bases at J, with 7 bases between the two ends. CDR1 and CDR2 (germline): LGHDT, YNNKEL (reference sequence).

This clone was seen once. The V call is TRBV6-5, the J call TRBJ1-3, with D perhaps TRBD1 (6 bases). Per the germline V gene, CDR1 is MNHEY and CDR2 is SVGAGI. Trimming took 6 bases from V and 0 from J, leaving 12 bases between them. The CDR3 loop spans 15 amino acids. CDR3 amino acids: CASRKQGNSGNTIYF. The CDR3 DNA follows: TGTGCCAGCAGGAAACAGGGAAACTCTGGAAACACCATATATTTT.

This clone has a single count. This sequence joins TRBV6-5 and TRBJ2-7; D may be TRBD1 (6 bases). V shed 8 bases and J shed 5 bases, with 13 bases lying between them. This CDR3 is built from 12 residues. Germline CDR1 and CDR2: MNHEY and SVGAGI. The CDR3 reads CASSSAGDEQYF. The CDR3 DNA is TGTGCCAGCTCTTCGGCAGGGGACGAGCAGTACTTC.

The V and J genes are TRBV25-1 and TRBJ2-7, with D perhaps TRBD1 (6 bases). Germline CDR1 is MGHDK and CDR2 is SYGVNS. V lost 4 bases, J lost 5 bases, and 18 bases lay in between. The CDR3 spans 15 residues. CDR3 region: CASSATQGSPHEQYF. Here the CDR3 DNA reads TGTGCCAGCAGTGCGACACAGGGTAGTCCCCACGAGCAGTACTTC.

The chain has TRBV29-1 and TRBJ2-2, with TRBD2 matching over 11 bases. The CDR3 runs 15 residues. Germline values: CDR1 SQVTM, CDR2 ANQGSEA. Losses at the gene ends were 6 bases for V and 4 bases for J; bases not matched to a gene: 7. CDR3 DNA sequence: TGCAGCGTGGCTACTAGCGGGAGTCCCACCGGGGAGCTGTTTTTT. Translating gives CSVATSGSPTGELFF.

The chain joins TRBV7-9 to TRBJ2-5, with a possible D match to TRBD2 (7 bases). This CDR3 is built from 16 residues. Germline values: CDR1 SEHNR, CDR2 FQNEAQ (reference sequence). V was shortened by 3 bases and J by 2 bases, with 16 bases between the two germline ends. The CDR3 reads CASSLGASGPQETQYF. CDR3 DNA sequence: TGTGCCAGCAGCTTGGGGGCTAGCGGACCACAAGAGACCCAGTACTTC.

The genes are TRBV25-1 and TRBJ1-2, with a weak D call TRBD1 (5 bases). Germline CDR1 reads MGHDK; CDR2 reads SYGVNS. Trimming took off 3 bases at V and 7 bases at J, with 15 bases between the two ends. The CDR3 has 14 amino acids. CDR3 nucleotides: TGTGCCAGCAGTGACGGCAGGGTGGGAGGTGGCTACACCTTC. Its protein product is CASSDGRVGGGYTF.

V usage is TRBV7-2 and J usage is TRBJ2-7, with D perhaps matching TRBD2 (6 bases). Germline values: CDR1 SGHTA, CDR2 FQGNSA. V lost 3 bases and J lost 0, with 12 bases in between. The CDR3 extends over 15 amino acids. The CDR3 DNA follows: TGTGCCAGCAGCTTTGTGTCGGAGGGCTCCTACGAGCAGTACTTC. It is translated as CASSFVSEGSYEQYF.

The chain couples TRBV10-1 to TRBJ2-5, with 7 bases lining up with TRBD2. V was clipped by 1 base and J by 4 bases; unmatched bases: 6. Germline loops: CDR1 WNHNN, CDR2 SYGVQD (reference sequence). The CDR3 length is 15 residues. The CDR3 is CASSEYPTSRETQYF. Written as DNA, the CDR3 is TGCGCCAGCAGTGAGTACCCGACTAGCAGAGAGACCCAGTACTTC.

This chain links TRBV7-2 with TRBJ2-7; 15 nucleotides agree with TRBD2. With 6 bases clipped from V and 4 bases from J, the junction kept 4 bases outside the gene matches. In germline, CDR1 is SGHTA, CDR2 FQGNSA. The CDR3 sequence is 15 residues long. CDR3 region: CASRGGTSGRYEQYF. The DNA for the CDR3 is TGTGCCAGCAGGGGGGGGACTAGCGGGAGGTACGAGCAGTACTTC.

V is TRBV2 and J is TRBJ1-1; D ambiguous. Germline V gene lookup returns CDR1 SNHLY and CDR2 FYNNEI. The CDR3 has 15 residues. Trimming took off 6 bases at V and 7 bases at J, with 21 bases between the two ends. In DNA form, the CDR3 reads TGTGCCAGCAGGAGCGGCAGAGCCATCCAAAATGAAGCTTTCTTT. This codes for CASRSGRAIQNEAFF.

CDR3 in amino acids: CASSLRWEGLTEQYF. Written as DNA, the CDR3 is TGTGCCAGCAGTTTGCGATGGGAGGGTCTCACCGAGCAGTACTTC. The chain recombines TRBV27 with TRBJ2-7; 7 nucleotides align to TRBD2. The CDR3 length is 15 residues. V shed 3 bases and J 6 bases; nucleotides not matched to a gene: 11. From germline, CDR1 is MNHEY and CDR2 SMNVEV (reference sequence).

This chain links TRBV20-1 with TRBJ2-3, with D possibly being TRBD2 (5 bases). The CDR3 spans 13 residues. With 5 bases removed from V and 2 bases from J, the gap between germline ends came to 11 bases. Per the germline V gene, CDR1 is DFQATT and CDR2 is SNEGSKA (reference sequence). The CDR3 is CSAGGLITDTQYF. CDR3 DNA sequence: TGCAGTGCTGGTGGACTGATCACAGATACGCAGTATTTT.

The rearrangement uses TRBV11-3 and TRBJ2-2; a possible D gene is TRBD2 (7 bases). Trimming pared 5 bases from V and 5 bases from J, leaving 15 bases between. The length of the CDR3 is 15 residues. CDR1 and CDR2 from the germline V gene are SGHNT and YENEEA. The CDR3 sequence is CASSTIRGGTGELFF. Here the CDR3 DNA reads TGTGCCAGCAGCACCATAAGGGGGGGAACCGGGGAGCTGTTTTTT.

The chain links TRBV4-3 to TRBJ1-3; a possible D gene is TRBD1 (5 bases). V gave up 1 base and J gave up 4 bases, with 11 bases separating them. The length of the CDR3 is 15 residues. CDR1 and CDR2 from the germline V gene are LGHNA and YSLEER. As DNA, the CDR3 is TGCGCCAGCAGCCAAGGTGGGGCGGCCGGAAACACCATATATTTT. Translating gives CASSQGGAAGNTIYF.

This rearrangement joins TRBV5-1 to TRBJ2-1; D possibly corresponds to TRBD2 (6 bases). The germline CDR1 and CDR2 sequences are SGHRS and YFSETQ. The CDR3 runs 14 residues. V was clipped by 3 bases and J by 9 bases, with 16 bases between them. The CDR3 region has the DNA TGCGCCAGCAGCTGGGCCCCCGTGGGGGGTGAGCAGTTCTTC. It translates to CASSWAPVGGEQFF.

The rearrangement uses TRBV5-1 and TRBJ1-2; D is ambiguous. V gave up 2 bases and J gave up 4 bases, with 24 bases separating them. CDR3 length: 18 amino acids. Germline CDR1 is SGHRS and CDR2 is YFSETQ. The CDR3 bases are TGCGCCAGCAGCTTATTCGACTCTGAGGTCCGTCTTGGCTATGGCTACACCTTC. Its translation: CASSLFDSEVRLGYGYTF.

In the case of this clone: A junction end diverges from the germline sequence, so it may reflect a read error. V usage is TRBV7-9 and J usage is TRBJ1-2; 7 bases match TRBD1. Germline CDR1 SEHNR, CDR2 FQNEAQ (reference sequence). The CDR3 runs to 11 residues. The CDR3 sequence is CAIKGAFNWSF. The CDR3 coding sequence is TGTGCAATTAAGGGGGCTTTTAATTGGTCCTTC.

The chain has TRBV5-1 and TRBJ1-1, with D unresolved. Germline V lookup: CDR1 SGHRS, CDR2 YFSETQ. The CDR3 is made up of 16 amino acids. The germline V and J ends were trimmed by 0 bases and 2 bases, with 14 bases remaining between them. Here the CDR3 reads CASSLALVQANTEAFF. CDR3 in DNA: TGCGCCAGCAGCTTGGCCTTAGTTCAGGCCAACACTGAAGCTTTCTTT.

The chain uses TRBV2 and TRBJ2-7; no definite D call. Germline V lookup: CDR1 SNHLY, CDR2 FYNNEI. This CDR3 has 13 amino acids. Deletions cut 4 bases from V and 3 bases from J, with 10 bases between. CDR3 sequence reads: CASSGNGYYEQYF. CDR3 DNA sequence: TGTGCCAGCAGTGGTAACGGGTACTACGAGCAGTACTTC.